This T cell receptor (beta chain) was obtained from a study of CD8+CD57+ T cells in acquired aplastic anemia. About the research overall: Where healthy donors were concerned, CD4+ cells averaged about 10 million reads.

TCR beta VDJ and CDR3 were profiled, and genomic DNA was the template. Each CDR3 protein gets one entry after TCRdb re-called the reads with MiXCR. This sample has under 250,000 distinct CDR3 sequences, with roughly 33% found just once. The V segment lost 10 bases and the J segment 8 bases; nucleotides outside the gene matches: 10. This CDR3 has 14 amino acids. CDR1 and CDR2 (germline): ENHRY, SYGVKD. This clonotype was seen ten or more times. The receptor was isolated from a human donor in good health, serving as a control. The chain carries TRBV10-3 and TRBJ2-1; 11 positions match TRBD2. The specimen was sorted CD4+, CD8+, or CD8+CD57+ T cells (not recorded which) from PBMCs. The CDR3 bases are TGTGCCACAAATAGCGGGAGGGCCCCCGATGAGCAGTTCTTC. Its protein product is CATNSGRAPDEQFF.